This TCR beta chain was identified in a study of PD-1 blockade in classical Hodgkin lymphoma. Between the trimmed V and J ends, which lost 0 bases and 5 bases, there was a span of 23 bases. The CDR3 sequence is 18 residues long. CDR1 and CDR2 from the germline V gene are SGHTS and YDEGEE. Sequencing was performed with immunoSEQ multiplex PCR; in TCRdb, only in-frame clones are kept and a portion is missing. The profile shows under 110,000 clones, around 89% of them singletons. After autologous stem cell transplantation all patients relapsed, and prior brentuximab vedotin exposure differed between cohorts.

The source is a human donor with classical Hodgkin lymphoma. V is TRBV5-8 and J is TRBJ1-2; TRBD1 might be the D (5 bases). This specimen consisted of peripheral blood mononuclear cells (PBMCs), obtained before the second cycle of nivolumab. CDR3 sequence reads: CASSLVAAGRSLGYGYTF. CDR3 DNA: TGTGCCAGCAGCTTGGTTGCGGCAGGGAGGTCCTTGGGATATGGCTACACCTTC.